The 7 T cell receptor beta chains reported below all come from one sample, sequenced in a study of T cell responses to AZD1222 COVID-19 vaccine. The table came from immunoSEQ multiplex PCR; TCRdb's copy has only in-frame clones and leaves some out. Among about 200,000 clones, roughly 90% were seen once, and the ten largest hold roughly 3.5%. The sample here was peripheral blood, taken 28 days after the second AZD1222 dose. All receptors derive from an adult who received the AZD1222 COVID-19 vaccine.

This chain uses TRBV3-1 (or the pseudogene TRBV3-2) with TRBJ1-1; no definite D call. Germline values: CDR1 LGHDT, CDR2 YNNKEL (reference sequence). The CDR3 has 11 amino acids. The V and J ends lost 5 bases and 7 bases respectively, with 8 bases between them. The CDR3 nucleotides read TGTGCCAGCAGCAATTACCTTGAAGCTTTCTTT. It yields the protein CASSNYLEAFF.

J is TRBJ2-1 and V is TRBV24-1; 8 positions match TRBD2. The trim removed 0 bases at V and 13 bases at J, leaving 4 bases unmatched. This CDR3 spans 13 amino acids. Looked up from germline, CDR1 is KGHDR and CDR2 is SFDVKD. CDR3: CATSDLGAGVQFF. In nucleotides, the CDR3 is TGTGCCACCAGTGATTTGGGAGCGGGGGTTCAGTTCTTC.

This chain links TRBV7-9 with TRBJ2-7; 9 nucleotides match TRBD1. Germline loops: CDR1 SEHNR, CDR2 FQNEAQ (reference sequence). V shed 6 bases and J 5 bases; nucleotides not matched to a gene: 11. This CDR3 region has 15 residues. The CDR3 reads CASSSQRQGGNEQYF. CDR3 coding DNA: TGTGCCAGCAGTAGCCAAAGACAGGGGGGGAACGAGCAGTACTTC. Full variable domain (outside the CDR3, taken from reference TRBV7-9 and TRBJ2-7): DTGVSQNPRHKITKRGQNVTFRCDPISEHNRLYWYRQTLGQGPEFLTYFQNEAQLEKSRLLSDRFSAERPKGSFSTLEIQRTEQGDSAMYLCASSSQRQGGNEQYFGPGTRLTVT.

The V call is TRBV2, the J call TRBJ1-5, with 7 positions matching TRBD1. Germline loops: CDR1 SNHLY, CDR2 FYNNEI. This CDR3 spans 15 amino acids. Trimming cost V 6 bases and J 6 bases; bases outside gene matches: 11. The CDR3 DNA reads as TGTGCCAGCAGCGAGAGAGACAGGGATTTTCAGCCCCAGCATTTT. Translated, it gives CASSERDRDFQPQHF.

V and J are TRBV5-1 and TRBJ1-2; tentatively, D is TRBD1 (6 bases). V gave up 0 bases and J gave up 0 bases, with 12 bases separating them. This CDR3 spans 16 amino acids. Germline V gene sequence: CDR1 SGHRS, CDR2 YFSETQ. Here the CDR3 reads CASSLAGQTPNYGYTF. In nucleotides, the CDR3 is TGCGCCAGCAGCTTGGCGGGACAAACTCCTAACTATGGCTACACCTTC. The full variable domain, in which reference TRBV5-1 and TRBJ1-2 provide the parts outside the CDR3, is KAGVTQTPRYLIKTRGQQVTLSCSPISGHRSVSWYQQTPGQGLQFLFEYFSETQRNKGNFPGRFSGRQFSNSRSEMNVSTLELGDSALYLCASSLAGQTPNYGYTFGSGTRLTVV.

This clone was observed a single time. This rearrangement joins TRBV29-1 to TRBJ1-6; D is ambiguous. Looked up from germline, CDR1 is SQVTM and CDR2 is ANQGSEA. The CDR3 has 14 residues. V was clipped by 6 bases and J by 8 bases, with 17 bases between them. In DNA form, the CDR3 reads TGCAGCGTGAAAACTACTACTAAAGATTCACCCCTCCACTTT. It is translated as CSVKTTTKDSPLHF.

In nucleotides, the CDR3 is TGTGCCAGCGGCCCTAGGAGGGAGACCCAGTACTTC. It is translated as CASGPRRETQYF. V and J are TRBV27 and TRBJ2-5; tentatively, D is TRBD2 (5 bases). The CDR3 contains 12 residues. CDR1 is MNHEY, CDR2 SMNVEV, per germline (reference sequence). The germline V and J ends were trimmed by 8 bases and 5 bases, with 12 bases remaining between them.